The 10 T cell receptor beta chains below all came from one sample that was sequenced in a study of blood T cell repertoires in COVID-19. The data were produced by immunoSEQ multiplex PCR, yet TCRdb's version contains in-frame clones alone and is incomplete. The table has approximately 190,000 clones, roughly four fifths seen once. Sequencing was done on a sample of peripheral blood. All receptors derive from a woman between 35 and 50 years old with acute or convalescent COVID-19.

The V and J genes are TRBV28 and TRBJ1-5; D not resolved. The CDR3 consists of 14 residues. Per germline, CDR1 MDHEN and CDR2 SYDVKM. The V end was cut by 6 bases, the J end by 1 base, with 10 bases between. The CDR3 coding sequence is TGTGCCAGCAGACCGGGAGGAAGCAATCAGCCCCAGCATTTT. This encodes CASRPGGSNQPQHF.

The rearrangement links TRBV20-1 to TRBJ2-5; D not certain. The CDR3 sequence is 11 residues long. Between the trimmed V and J ends, which lost 7 bases and 5 bases, there was a span of 11 bases. Germline V gene sequence: CDR1 DFQATT, CDR2 SNEGSKA (reference sequence). The CDR3 DNA sequence: TGCAGTGTCCTCCTTGTGGAGACCCAGTACTTC. Protein: CSVLLVETQYF.

The gene calls are TRBV6-5 and TRBJ2-7, with D perhaps TRBD1 (5 bases). Germline V gene sequence: CDR1 MNHEY, CDR2 SVGAGI. There are 14 residues in the CDR3. The V gene lost 7 bases and the J gene lost 6 bases, with 19 bases spanning the gap. In DNA form, the CDR3 reads TGTGCCAGCATCAAAGGGGTGGGCGGCCTCGAGCAGTACTTC. The encoded protein is CASIKGVGGLEQYF.

J is TRBJ1-1 and V is TRBV7-9; possibly TRBD1 for D (6 bases). V gave up 3 bases and J gave up 1 base, with 9 bases separating them. The CDR3 is made up of 14 amino acids. CDR1 is SEHNR, CDR2 FQNEAQ, per germline (reference sequence). CDR3 sequence (DNA): TGTGCCAGCAGCTTTCAGGGGAAGAACACTGAAGCTTTCTTT. Residues: CASSFQGKNTEAFF. The full variable domain, its missing parts supplied by reference TRBV7-9 and TRBJ1-1, is DTGVSQNPRHKITKRGQNVTFRCDPISEHNRLYWYRQTLGQGPEFLTYFQNEAQLEKSRLLSDRFSAERPKGSFSTLEIQRTEQGDSAMYLCASSFQGKNTEAFFGQGTRLTVV.

V usage is TRBV19 and J usage is TRBJ2-5; D possibly corresponds to TRBD2 (6 bases). V was shortened by 6 bases and J by 5 bases, with 13 bases between the two germline ends. Germline V lookup: CDR1 LNHDA, CDR2 SQIVND (reference sequence). The CDR3 is 13 amino acids. The CDR3 protein is CASRDGGYETQYF. As DNA, the CDR3 is TGTGCCAGTAGAGACGGGGGATACGAGACCCAGTACTTC.

The chain recombines TRBV19 with TRBJ1-4, with TRBD1 as a possible D gene (5 bases). The CDR3 extends over 16 amino acids. Germline-derived CDR1 and CDR2 are LNHDA and SQIVND (reference sequence). Trimming pared 0 bases from V and 7 bases from J, leaving 15 bases between. CDR3 DNA sequence: TGTGCCAGTAGTATAGATCTCGGCGGGGGAAGTGAAAAACTGTTTTTT. Translation: CASSIDLGGGSEKLFF.

The chain carries TRBV5-4 and TRBJ2-3, with 7 bases identical to TRBD1. V gave up 0 bases and J gave up 5 bases; unmatched junction bases: 6. This CDR3 is built from 15 residues. CDR1 is SGHNT, CDR2 YYREEE, per germline (reference sequence). CDR3 coding DNA: TGTGCCAGCAGCTTGGACAGGGGAGCTGGAGATACGCAGTATTTT. Protein product: CASSLDRGAGDTQYF.

V gene TRBV21-1 combines with J gene TRBJ1-4; the table names TRBD1, a call not compared with the DNA. TRBV21-1 is a known pseudogene. This CDR3 is 19 amino acids long. CDR3 sequence (DNA): TGTGCCAGCAGCAAAATGGGGCGCCCGACCGAATTAACTAATGAAAAACTGTTTTTT. Its protein product is CASSKMGRPTELTNEKLFF.

This chain connects TRBV7-9 to TRBJ2-3; D gene ambiguous. Germline V gene data show CDR1 as SEHNR and CDR2 as FQNEAQ (reference sequence). The CDR3 is 13 amino acids. V was clipped by 5 bases and J by 3 bases, with 9 bases between them. The CDR3 bases are TGTGCCAGCAGCCCCTCAGGTACAGATACGCAGTATTTT. Amino acids: CASSPSGTDTQYF.

This chain links TRBV5-6 with TRBJ2-1; 8 nucleotides match TRBD2. Germline V gene data show CDR1 as SGHDT and CDR2 as YYEEEE. The CDR3 totals 17 residues. Trimming cost V 1 base and J 0 bases; bases outside gene matches: 6. The CDR3 reads CASSLILAGTSYNEQFF. The CDR3 nucleotides are TGTGCCAGCAGCTTGATTTTAGCGGGAACCTCCTACAATGAGCAGTTCTTC.